This TCR beta chain was found in a study of T cells in Graves' hyperthyroidism and ophthalmopathy. General study points: Stable hyperthyroidism was told apart from ophthalmopathy by a model built on 13 V-J features. Most clonotypes that expanded in the thyroid above 0.001 also showed up in blood.

J was trimmed by 5 bases and V by 6 bases; bases with no gene match: 8. CDR3 length: 15 residues. Germline V gene sequence: CDR1 MDHEN, CDR2 SYDVKM. Exclusion followed for patients with uncontrolled infection, other autoimmune disease, pregnancy or lactation. Clinical symptoms, serum thyroxine, TRAb, thyroid ultrasound and orbital computed tomography informed diagnoses. Regions amplified from RNA transcripts were the TCR beta CDR3 regions. First-round RT-PCR with HTBI primers amplified the TCR CDR3 region. TCRdb used MiXCR to reprocess the multiplex PCR reads, holding one entry per CDR3 protein. The sample lists approximately 260,000 distinct CDR3 sequences; 13% to 15% were seen once. There are many counts of this clonotype. What it binds is unknown.

The chain links TRBV28 to TRBJ2-1; 9 bases are a match to TRBD2. The sequenced sample was blood. The sequence was collected from a woman in her 50s with Graves' hyperthyroidism that later progressed to Graves' ophthalmopathy. Here the CDR3 reads CASSQPERGDNEQFF. The CDR3 DNA is TGTGCCAGCAGCCAACCCGAGCGGGGGGACAATGAGCAGTTCTTC.